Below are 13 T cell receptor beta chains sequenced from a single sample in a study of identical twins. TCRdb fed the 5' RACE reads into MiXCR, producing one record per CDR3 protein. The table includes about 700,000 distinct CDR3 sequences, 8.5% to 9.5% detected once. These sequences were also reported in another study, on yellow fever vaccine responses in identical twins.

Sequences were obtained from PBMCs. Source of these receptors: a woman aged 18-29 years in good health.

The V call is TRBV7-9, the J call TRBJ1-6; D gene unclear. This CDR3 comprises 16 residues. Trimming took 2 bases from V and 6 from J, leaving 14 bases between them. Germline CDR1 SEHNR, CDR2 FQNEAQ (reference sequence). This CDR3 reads CASSLNPGNVNSPLHF. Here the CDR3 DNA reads TGTGCCAGCAGCTTAAATCCGGGCAACGTTAATTCACCCCTCCACTTT.

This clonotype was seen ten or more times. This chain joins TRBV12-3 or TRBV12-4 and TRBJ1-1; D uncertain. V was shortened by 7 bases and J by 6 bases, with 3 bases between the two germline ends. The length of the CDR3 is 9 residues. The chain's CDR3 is CASNPEAFF. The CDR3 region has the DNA TGTGCCAGCAACCCTGAAGCTTTCTTT.

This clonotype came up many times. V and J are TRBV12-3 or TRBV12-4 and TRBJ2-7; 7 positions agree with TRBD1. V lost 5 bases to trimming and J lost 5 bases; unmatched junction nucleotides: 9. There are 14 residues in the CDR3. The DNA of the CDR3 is TGTGCCAGCAGTCCCTGGACAGGACGTGACGAGCAGTACTTC. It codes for CASSPWTGRDEQYF.

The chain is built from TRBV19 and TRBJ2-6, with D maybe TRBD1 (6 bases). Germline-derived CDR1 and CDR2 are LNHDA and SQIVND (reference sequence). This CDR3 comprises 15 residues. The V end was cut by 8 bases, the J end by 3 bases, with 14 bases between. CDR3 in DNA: TGTGCCAGTTCTCAACAGGGTGGTGGGGCCAACGTCCTGACTTTC. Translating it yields CASSQQGGGANVLTF.

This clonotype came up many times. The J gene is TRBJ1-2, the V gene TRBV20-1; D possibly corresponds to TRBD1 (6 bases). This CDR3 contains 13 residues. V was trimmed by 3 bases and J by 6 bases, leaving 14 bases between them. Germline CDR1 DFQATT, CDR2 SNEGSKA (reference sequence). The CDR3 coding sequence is TGCAGTGCTAGTGCGACAGGACTCGATGGCTACACCTTC. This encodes CSASATGLDGYTF.

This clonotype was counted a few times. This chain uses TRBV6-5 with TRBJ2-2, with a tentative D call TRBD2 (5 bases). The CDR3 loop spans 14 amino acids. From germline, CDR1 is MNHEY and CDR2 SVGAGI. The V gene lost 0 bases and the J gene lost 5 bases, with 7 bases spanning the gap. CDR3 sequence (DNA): TGTGCCAGCAGTTACTCACCGGGGACCGGGGAGCTGTTTTTT. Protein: CASSYSPGTGELFF.

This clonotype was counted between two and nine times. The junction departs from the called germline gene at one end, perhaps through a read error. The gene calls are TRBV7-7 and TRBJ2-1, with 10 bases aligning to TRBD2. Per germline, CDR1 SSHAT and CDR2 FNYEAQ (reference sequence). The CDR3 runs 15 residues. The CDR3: CASSFDSGGANEQFF. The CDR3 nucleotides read TGTGCTAGCAGCTTTGACAGCGGGGGGGCAAATGAGCAGTTCTTC.

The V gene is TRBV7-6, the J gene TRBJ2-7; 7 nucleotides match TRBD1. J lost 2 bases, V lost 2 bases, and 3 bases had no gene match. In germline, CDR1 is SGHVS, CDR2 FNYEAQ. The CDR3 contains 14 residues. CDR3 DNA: TGTGCCAGCAGCTTACGGACAGGAGCCTACGAGCAGTACTTC. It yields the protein CASSLRTGAYEQYF.

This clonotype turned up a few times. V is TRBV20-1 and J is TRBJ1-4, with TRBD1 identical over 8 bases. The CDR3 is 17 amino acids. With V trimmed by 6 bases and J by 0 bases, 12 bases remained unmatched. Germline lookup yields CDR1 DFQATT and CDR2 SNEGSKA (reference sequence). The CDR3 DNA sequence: TGCAGTGCCGAGTCGGGGACAGGAGACGCAACTAATGAAAAACTGTTTTTT. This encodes CSAESGTGDATNEKLFF.

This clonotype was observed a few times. CDR3 amino acids: CASSRLGQGFAYGYTF. The CDR3 nucleotides read TGTGCCAGCAGCCGCTTAGGCCAGGGGTTCGCCTATGGCTACACCTTC. V and J are TRBV6-1 and TRBJ1-2; weak D call: TRBD1 (6 bases). Germline values: CDR1 MNHNS, CDR2 SASEGT. The CDR3 extends over 16 amino acids. The V and J ends lost 6 bases and 4 bases respectively, with 21 bases between them.

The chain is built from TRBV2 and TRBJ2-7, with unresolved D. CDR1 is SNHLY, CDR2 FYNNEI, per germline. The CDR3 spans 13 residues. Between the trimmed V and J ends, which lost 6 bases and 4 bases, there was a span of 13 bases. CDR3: CASSPRSQYEQYF. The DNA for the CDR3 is TGTGCCAGCAGCCCCAGATCCCAGTACGAGCAGTACTTC.

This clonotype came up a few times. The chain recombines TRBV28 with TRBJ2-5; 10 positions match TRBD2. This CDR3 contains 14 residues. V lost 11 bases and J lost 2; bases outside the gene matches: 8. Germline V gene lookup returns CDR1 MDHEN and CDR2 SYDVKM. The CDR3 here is CASSGGAQQETQYF. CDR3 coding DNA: TGTGCCTCGAGCGGGGGGGCACAGCAAGAGACCCAGTACTTC.

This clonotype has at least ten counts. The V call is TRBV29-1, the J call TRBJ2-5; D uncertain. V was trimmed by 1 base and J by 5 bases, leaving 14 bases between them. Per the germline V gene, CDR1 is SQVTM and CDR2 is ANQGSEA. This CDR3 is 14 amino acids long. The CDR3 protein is CSVEVLGAWETQYF. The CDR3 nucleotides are TGCAGCGTTGAAGTACTCGGTGCATGGGAGACCCAGTACTTC.